This T cell receptor (beta chain) was sequenced during a study of blood T cells in healthy people across ages. Study findings and constraints: Per million T cells, the diversity of TCR beta decreased roughly linearly as age advanced.

The V gene end was trimmed by 1 base and the J gene end by 8 bases; junction bases not matched to a gene: 11. From germline, CDR1 is SGHTA and CDR2 FQGNSA. The CDR3 length is 17 residues. Next came a second PCR, run for about 7 to 12 cycles, which used a sample-barcoded 5' primer along with a J-beta primer mix. TCRdb used MiXCR to reprocess the 5' RACE reads, holding one entry per CDR3 protein. The sample has about 1.4 million distinct CDR3 sequences, 55% to 75% seen once. Remarks on this clonotype: Its target is not known.

Material: blood. V gene TRBV7-2 combines with J gene TRBJ2-1; 10 positions agree with TRBD1. The sequence was collected from a man between 18 and 35 years old in good health. CDR3 DNA: TGTGCCAGCAGCTTAGTGGGACAGGGGATCAATTTGTATGAGCAGTTCTTC. Residues: CASSLVGQGINLYEQFF.